Listed here are 10 T cell receptor beta chains from one sample, sequenced in a study of cytomegalovirus exposure and HLA in healthy donors. Researchers ran the PCR with 60 Vbeta and 13 Jbeta primers. Profiling relied on immunoSEQ multiplex PCR, and the TCRdb table lists in-frame clones only, not all of them. The sample contains 180,000 or so clones, around 74% of which appear only once. The sequenced material came from PBMCs. These receptors came from a female donor in good health and CMV-seronegative.

This sequence joins TRBV19 and TRBJ1-3; TRBD1 might be the D (6 bases). CDR3 length equals 17 residues. Between the trimmed V and J ends, which lost 7 bases and 2 bases, there was a span of 21 bases. Germline assignment: CDR1 LNHDA and CDR2 SQIVND (reference sequence). The CDR3 is CASTPLGVAGAGNTIYF. In DNA, the CDR3 is TGTGCCAGTACCCCACTTGGAGTGGCAGGGGCTGGAAACACCATATATTTT.

This clone was detected only once. This chain connects TRBV30 to TRBJ1-5; 7 bases line up with TRBD1. The CDR3 consists of 14 residues. CDR1 and CDR2 (germline): GTSNPN, SVGIG (reference sequence). V shed 3 bases, J shed 1 base, and the junction held 3 bases outside the gene matches. The CDR3 bases are TGTGCCTGGAGGCGACAGGGAAGCAATCAGCCCCAGCATTTT. Translating gives CAWRRQGSNQPQHF.

This sequence joins TRBV19 and TRBJ2-1; D gene uncertain. CDR1 and CDR2 (germline): LNHDA, SQIVND (reference sequence). The V end was cut by 1 base, the J end by 1 base, with 8 bases between. The CDR3 contains 15 residues. The CDR3 here is CASSIGSGSYNEQFF. The CDR3 DNA follows: TGTGCCAGTAGTATAGGATCGGGTTCCTACAATGAGCAGTTCTTC.

This clone has just one count. The gene calls are TRBV7-3 and TRBJ1-1; 7 bases are shared with TRBD1. The junction had 10 bases not matched to a gene; V was cut back by 5 bases and J by 4 bases. The germline V gene has CDR1 SGHTA and CDR2 FQGTGA. The length of the CDR3 is 15 residues. CDR3 region: CASSLRIAGGTEAFF. The CDR3 DNA sequence: TGTGCCAGCAGCCTCAGAATTGCAGGGGGCACTGAAGCTTTCTTT.

This chain uses TRBV7-8 with TRBJ1-2; D is undetermined. Germline lookup yields CDR1 SGHVS and CDR2 FQNEAQ. The CDR3 loop spans 15 amino acids. Trimming left V 2 bases short and J 1 base short, with 11 bases between. The CDR3 region is CASSLKGGFNYGYTF. DNA for the CDR3: TGTGCCAGCAGCTTAAAGGGAGGTTTTAACTATGGCTACACCTTC.

This clone was observed a single time. The chain has TRBV5-6 and TRBJ1-1; 7 positions agree with TRBD1. The V gene's germline CDR1 is SGHDT and CDR2 YYEEEE. The CDR3 totals 16 residues. J was trimmed by 1 base and V by 0 bases; bases with no gene match: 6. CDR3 DNA: TGTGCCAGCAGCTTGGGACAGGGAGGAAGGAACACTGAAGCTTTCTTT. This translates into CASSLGQGGRNTEAFF.

This sequence joins TRBV30 and TRBJ1-2; possible D gene TRBD1, 6 bases. CDR1 and CDR2 from the germline V gene are GTSNPN and SVGIG (reference sequence). V shed 3 bases and J shed 0 bases, with 11 bases lying between them. The CDR3 extends over 14 amino acids. CDR3 loop: CAWSRQVANYGYTF. In DNA, the CDR3 is TGTGCCTGGAGCCGACAGGTAGCTAACTATGGCTACACCTTC.

This clone appeared a few times. The V call is TRBV28, the J call TRBJ1-5; D gene ambiguous. CDR1 MDHEN and CDR2 SYDVKM come from the germline V gene. Trimming removed 6 bases from V and 2 bases from J, with 14 bases in between. CDR3 length: 15 amino acids. The CDR3 sequence is CASRVIRYGNQPQHF. CDR3 DNA: TGTGCCAGCAGGGTGATACGGTATGGCAATCAGCCCCAGCATTTT.

This clone was seen a few times. The genes are TRBV5-1 and TRBJ1-2, with D possibly being TRBD1 (5 bases). Germline CDR1 SGHRS, CDR2 YFSETQ. The CDR3 sequence is 13 residues long. The germline V and J ends were trimmed by 0 bases and 8 bases, with 11 bases remaining between them. CDR3 amino acids: CASSLGDSSGYTF. The CDR3 DNA follows: TGCGCCAGCAGCTTGGGCGACAGCAGCGGCTACACCTTC.

V usage is TRBV18 and J usage is TRBJ2-3; D uncertain. Germline values: CDR1 KGHSH, CDR2 LQKENI. CDR3 size: 12 residues. V was trimmed by 3 bases and J by 7 bases, leaving 8 bases between them. The CDR3 DNA reads as TGTGCCAGCTCACCCTCCAGGAATACGCAGTATTTT. Translation: CASSPSRNTQYF.